This T cell receptor (beta chain) was recovered during a study of T-cell reconstitution after alpha-beta-depleted transplantation in children (dated by TCRdb to 2016 to 2018). Describing the broader study: T-cell immune reconstitution after TCRalphabeta/CD19-depleted allogeneic hematopoietic cell transplantation in children was quantitatively tracked in the study by means of TCR repertoire profiling.

This clonotype came up a few times. The clone's antigen remains unknown. The sample holds no much larger clone one base away, and base qualities are not on file. Study-wide findings and limitations: Hyperexpanded clone frequencies declined over subsequent months; after one year, T-cell counts and TCRbeta diversity were mostly attributed to newly produced T cells. In some patients, high TCRbeta diversity at day 60 was attributed to recipient T cells and intrathymic progenitors that had survived conditioning. About two months after transplant, the apparently early recovery of alphabetaT-cell counts reportedly depended on just several hundred clones that had expanded rapidly and came from non-depleted graft cells.

Receptor libraries were prepared by PCR. TCRdb shows the sequencer as Illumina HiSeq 2500. Molecular barcoding was employed in the preparation of TCR libraries, with unique molecular identifiers being used to normalize TCRbeta repertoire quantification. TCRdb cleaned the public reads at Q25 with fastp, built clones with MiXCR and kept in-frame beta chains. CDR3 protein duplicates are merged, each entry listing the most common genes and DNA. The sample yields some 120,000 distinct CDR3 sequences; about 9.6% were counted once. More than 20% of the sample is held by the ten biggest clonotypes. The intended sense of this specimen's treatment or condition label: allogeneic hematopoietic cell transplantation with graft depleted of TCRalphabeta T cells and CD19 B cells. The transplant recipients were children given TCRalphabeta/CD19-depleted allogeneic hematopoietic cell grafts. The trim is 0 bases for V and 7 bases for J, with a gap of 6 bases between the germline ends. The germline V gene (reference sequence) sets CDR1 to DFQATT and CDR2 to SNEGSKA. The CDR3 runs 11 amino acids, cysteine and phenylalanine included. Solely the CDR3 DNA is kept, with 33 bases framed from the first base.

The sequence was obtained from a girl under three years old who had a stem cell transplant for combined immunodeficiency, so the T cells may come from the graft donor. The chain links TRBV20-1 with TRBJ1-1; the D gene lacks a confident call. The sample here was PBMCs, mostly from graft donor cells, taken 180 days after TCRalphabeta/CD19-depleted stem cell transplant. CDR3 protein: CSARDLIEAFF. The DNA sequence is given as TGCAGTGCTAGAGATCTAATTGAAGCTTTCTTT.